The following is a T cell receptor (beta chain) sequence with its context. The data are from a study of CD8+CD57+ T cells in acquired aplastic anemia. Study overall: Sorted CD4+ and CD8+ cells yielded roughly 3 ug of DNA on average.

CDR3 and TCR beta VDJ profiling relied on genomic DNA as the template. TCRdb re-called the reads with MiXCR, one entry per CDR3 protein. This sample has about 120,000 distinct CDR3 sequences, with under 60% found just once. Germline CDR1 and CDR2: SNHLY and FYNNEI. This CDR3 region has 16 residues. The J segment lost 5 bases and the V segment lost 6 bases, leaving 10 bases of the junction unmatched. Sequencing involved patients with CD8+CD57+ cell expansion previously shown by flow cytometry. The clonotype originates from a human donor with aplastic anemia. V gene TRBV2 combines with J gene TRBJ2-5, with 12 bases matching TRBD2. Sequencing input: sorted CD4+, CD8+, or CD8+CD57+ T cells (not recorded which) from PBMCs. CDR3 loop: CASRPRTSGVRETQYF. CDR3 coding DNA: TGTGCCAGCAGACCTAGGACTAGCGGGGTCCGGGAGACCCAGTACTTC.